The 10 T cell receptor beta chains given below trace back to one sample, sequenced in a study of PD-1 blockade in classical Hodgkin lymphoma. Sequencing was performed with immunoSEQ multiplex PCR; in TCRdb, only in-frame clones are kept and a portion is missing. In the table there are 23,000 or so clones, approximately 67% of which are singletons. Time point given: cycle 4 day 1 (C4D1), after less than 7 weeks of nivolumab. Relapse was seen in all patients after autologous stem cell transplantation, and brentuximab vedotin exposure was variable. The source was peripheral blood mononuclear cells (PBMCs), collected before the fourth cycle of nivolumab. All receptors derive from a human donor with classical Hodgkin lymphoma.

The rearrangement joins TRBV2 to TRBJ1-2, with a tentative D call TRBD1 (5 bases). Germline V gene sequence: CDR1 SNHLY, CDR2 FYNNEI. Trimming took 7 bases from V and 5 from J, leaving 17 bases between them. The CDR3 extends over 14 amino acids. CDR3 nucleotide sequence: TGTGCCAGCATGAAAGGGACCCCAGGATATGGCTACACCTTC. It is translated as CASMKGTPGYGYTF. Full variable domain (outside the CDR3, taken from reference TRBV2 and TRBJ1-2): EPEVTQTPSHQVTQMGQEVILRCVPISNHLYFYWYRQILGQKVEFLVSFYNNEISEKSEIFDDQFSVERPDGSNFTLKIRSTKLEDSAMYFCASMKGTPGYGYTFGSGTRLTVV.

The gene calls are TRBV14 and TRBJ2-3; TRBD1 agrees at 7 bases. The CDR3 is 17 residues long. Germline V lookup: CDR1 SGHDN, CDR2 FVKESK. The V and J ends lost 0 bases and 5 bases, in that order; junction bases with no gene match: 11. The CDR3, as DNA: TGTGCCAGCAGCCAAGATGGCACAGGGGTCCTTTTAGATACGCAGTATTTT. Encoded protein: CASSQDGTGVLLDTQYF.

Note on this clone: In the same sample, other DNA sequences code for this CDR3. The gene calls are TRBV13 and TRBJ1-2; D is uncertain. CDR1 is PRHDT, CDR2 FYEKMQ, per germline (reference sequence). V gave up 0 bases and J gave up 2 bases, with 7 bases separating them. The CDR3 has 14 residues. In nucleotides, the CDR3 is TGTGCCAGCAGCTTAGGGACGGGGAACTATGGCTACACCTTC. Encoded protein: CASSLGTGNYGYTF. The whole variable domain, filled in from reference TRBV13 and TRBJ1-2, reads AAGVIQSPRHLIKEKRETATLKCYPIPRHDTVYWYQQGPGQDPQFLISFYEKMQSDKGSIPDRFSAQQFSDYHSELNMSSLELGDSALYFCASSLGTGNYGYTFGSGTRLTVV.

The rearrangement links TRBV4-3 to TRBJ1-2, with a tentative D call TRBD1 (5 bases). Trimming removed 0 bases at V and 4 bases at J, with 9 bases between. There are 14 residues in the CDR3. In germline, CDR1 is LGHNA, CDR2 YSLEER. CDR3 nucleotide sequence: TGCGCCAGCAGCCAAGAGTCCAGGGTCTATGGCTACACCTTC. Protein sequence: CASSQESRVYGYTF.

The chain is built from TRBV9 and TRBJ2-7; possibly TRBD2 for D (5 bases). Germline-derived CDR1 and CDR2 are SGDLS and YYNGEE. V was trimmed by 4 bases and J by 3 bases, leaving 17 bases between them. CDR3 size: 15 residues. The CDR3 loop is CASSPGWRSGYEQYF. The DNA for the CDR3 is TGTGCCAGCAGCCCGGGGTGGCGAAGTGGCTACGAGCAGTACTTC. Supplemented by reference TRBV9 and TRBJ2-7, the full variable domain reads DSGVTQTPKHLITATGQRVTLRCSPRSGDLSVYWYQQSLDQGLQFLIQYYNGEERAKGNILERFSAQQFPDLHSELNLSSLELGDSALYFCASSPGWRSGYEQYFGPGTRLTVT.

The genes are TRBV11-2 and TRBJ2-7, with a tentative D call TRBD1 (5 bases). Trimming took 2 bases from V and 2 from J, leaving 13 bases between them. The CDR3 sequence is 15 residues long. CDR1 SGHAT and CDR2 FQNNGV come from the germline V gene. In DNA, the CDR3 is TGTGCCAGCAGCTTAACGCCCAGGGATACCTACGAGCAGTACTTC. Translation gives CASSLTPRDTYEQYF. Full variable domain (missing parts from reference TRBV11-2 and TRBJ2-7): EAGVAQSPRYKIIEKRQSVAFWCNPISGHATLYWYQQILGQGPKLLIQFQNNGVVDDSQLPKDRFSAERLKGVDSTLKIQPAKLEDSAVYLCASSLTPRDTYEQYFGPGTRLTVT.

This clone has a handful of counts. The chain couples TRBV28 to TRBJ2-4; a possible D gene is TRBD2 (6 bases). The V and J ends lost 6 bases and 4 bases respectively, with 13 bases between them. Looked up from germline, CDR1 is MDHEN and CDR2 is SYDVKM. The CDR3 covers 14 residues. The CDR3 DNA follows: TGTGCCAGCAGGACTAGTTCTAAAAAAAACATTCAGTACTTC. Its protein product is CASRTSSKKNIQYF.

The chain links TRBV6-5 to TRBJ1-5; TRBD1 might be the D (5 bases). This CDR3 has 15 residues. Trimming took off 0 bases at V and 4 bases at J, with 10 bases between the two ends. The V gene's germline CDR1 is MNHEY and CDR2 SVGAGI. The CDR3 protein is CASSYSGGVNQPQHF. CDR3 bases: TGTGCCAGCAGTTACTCGGGAGGGGTGAATCAGCCCCAGCATTTT.

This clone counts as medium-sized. The CDR3 protein is CASSDSPKETQYF. CDR3 coding DNA: TGTGCCAGCAGTGATTCCCCAAAAGAGACCCAGTACTTC. V usage is TRBV25-1 and J usage is TRBJ2-5; D call uncertain. The ends were cut back, 3 bases at V and 3 bases at J, with 8 bases in the middle. The CDR3 runs 13 residues. Germline V gene lookup returns CDR1 MGHDK and CDR2 SYGVNS.

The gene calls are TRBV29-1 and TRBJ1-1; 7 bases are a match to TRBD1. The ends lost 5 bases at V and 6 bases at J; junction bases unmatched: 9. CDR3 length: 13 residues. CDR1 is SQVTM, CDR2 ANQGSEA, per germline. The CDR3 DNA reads TGCAGCGTTCCCAAAATCACAGGGGCTGAAGCTTTCTTT. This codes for CSVPKITGAEAFF.